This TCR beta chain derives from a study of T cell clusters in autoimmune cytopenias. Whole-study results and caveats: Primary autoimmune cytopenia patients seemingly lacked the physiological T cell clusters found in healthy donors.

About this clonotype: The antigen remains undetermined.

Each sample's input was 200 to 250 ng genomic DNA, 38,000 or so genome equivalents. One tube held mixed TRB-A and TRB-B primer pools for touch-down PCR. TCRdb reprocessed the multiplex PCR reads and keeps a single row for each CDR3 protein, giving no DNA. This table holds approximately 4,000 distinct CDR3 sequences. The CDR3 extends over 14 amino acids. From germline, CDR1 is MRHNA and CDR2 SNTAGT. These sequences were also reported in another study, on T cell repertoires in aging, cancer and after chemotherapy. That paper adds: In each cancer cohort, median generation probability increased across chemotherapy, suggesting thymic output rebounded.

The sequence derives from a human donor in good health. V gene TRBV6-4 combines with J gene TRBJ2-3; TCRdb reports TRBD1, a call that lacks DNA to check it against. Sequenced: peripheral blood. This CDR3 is CASSDGGTTDTQYF.